The present T cell receptor (beta chain) was sequenced within a study of a mutant IDH1 vaccine in newly diagnosed glioma. The germline V gene encodes CDR1 SQVTM and CDR2 ANQGSEA. V shed 6 bases and J 5 bases; nucleotides not matched to a gene: 6. The CDR3 covers 13 residues. This clone occurred once. Its target is not known. As for time point: week 23, last vaccination. Mutant IDH1 20-mer peptide, at 300 ug, made up each vaccine dose, with topical imiquimod. Clones were read by immunoSEQ multiplex PCR, and TCRdb kept only the in-frame ones, dropping some. The sample has tens of thousands of clones, more than 75% seen once.

V is TRBV29-1 and J is TRBJ2-1; TRBD1 aligns across 8 bases. The specimen comprised PBMCs, sampled from a glioma patient whose treatment included an IDH1 peptide vaccine. This clonotype was sampled from a man aged 25 to 45 with glioma. In DNA form, the CDR3 reads TGCAGCGTGTCTAGGACAGGGAACAATGAGCAGTTCTTC. Translated: CSVSRTGNNEQFF.